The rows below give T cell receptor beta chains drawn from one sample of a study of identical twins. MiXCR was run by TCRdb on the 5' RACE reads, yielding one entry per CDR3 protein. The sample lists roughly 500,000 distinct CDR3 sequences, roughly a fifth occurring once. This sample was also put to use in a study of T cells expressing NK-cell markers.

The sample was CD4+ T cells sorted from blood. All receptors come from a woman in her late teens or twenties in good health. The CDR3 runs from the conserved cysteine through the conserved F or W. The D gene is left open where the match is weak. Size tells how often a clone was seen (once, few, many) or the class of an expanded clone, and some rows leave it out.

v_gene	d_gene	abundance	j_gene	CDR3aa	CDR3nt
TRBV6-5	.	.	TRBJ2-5	CASRLEETQYF	TGTGCCAGCAGGCTAGAAGAGACCCAGTACTTC
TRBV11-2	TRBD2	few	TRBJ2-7	CASSLEREGHEQYF	TGTGCCAGCAGCTTGGAGCGGGAGGGCCACGAGCAGTACTTC
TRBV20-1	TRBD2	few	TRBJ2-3	CSAGSGSRTDTQYF	TGCAGTGCCGGGAGCGGGAGTCGCACAGATACGCAGTATTTT
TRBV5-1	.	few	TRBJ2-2	CASSFKSGPNTGELFF	TGCGCCAGCAGCTTTAAAAGTGGCCCGAACACCGGGGAGCTGTTTTTT
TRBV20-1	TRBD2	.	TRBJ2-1	CSANAPGLADNEQFF	TGCAGTGCTAACGCACCGGGACTAGCGGACAATGAGCAGTTCTTC
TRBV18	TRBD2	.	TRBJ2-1	CASSPLAGDSEQFF	TGTGCCAGCTCACCCCTAGCGGGAGATAGTGAGCAGTTCTTC
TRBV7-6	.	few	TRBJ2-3	CASSAYGANRGDTQYF	TGTGCCAGCAGCGCATACGGGGCGAACCGGGGAGATACGCAGTATTTT
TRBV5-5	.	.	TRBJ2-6	CASSLTVGSGANVLTF	TGTGCCAGCAGTTTGACAGTTGGATCGGGTGCCAACGTCCTGACTTTC
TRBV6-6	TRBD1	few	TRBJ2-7	CASSYSTGGEQYF	TGTGCCAGCAGTTACTCAACAGGGGGCGAGCAGTACTTC
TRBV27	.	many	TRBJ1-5	CASSPDAGPYNQPQHF	TGTGCCAGCAGTCCCGATGCAGGGCCGTACAATCAGCCCCAGCATTTT
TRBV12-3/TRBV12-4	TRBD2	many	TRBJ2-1	CASSLQRGSYNEQFF	TGTGCCAGCAGTCTCCAGCGGGGCTCCTACAATGAGCAGTTCTTC
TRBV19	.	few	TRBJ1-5	CATITPRVNQPQHF	TGTGCCACCATTACCCCCAGGGTCAATCAGCCCCAGCATTTT
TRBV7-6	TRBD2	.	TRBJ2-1	CASSLAHTSGAYNEQFF	TGTGCCAGCAGCTTAGCCCATACTAGCGGGGCCTACAATGAGCAGTTCTTC
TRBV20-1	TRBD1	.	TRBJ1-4	CSAGQGGQKLFF	TGCAGTGCTGGCCAGGGGGGGCAAAAACTGTTTTTT
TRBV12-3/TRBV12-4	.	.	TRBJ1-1	CASSADWNTEAFF	TGTGCCAGCAGTGCTGATTGGAACACTGAAGCTTTCTTT
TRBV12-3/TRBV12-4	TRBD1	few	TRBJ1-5	CASSPIGQGSQPQHF	TGTGCCAGCAGCCCCATTGGACAGGGAAGTCAGCCCCAGCATTTT